Shown below are 18 T cell receptor beta chains from a single sample sequenced in a study of blood T cell repertoires in COVID-19. Produced via immunoSEQ multiplex PCR; TCRdb's table is partial and in-frame only. The top ten hold 0.94% of the sample, which has a few hundred thousand clones, approximately 88% seen once. The specimen sequenced was peripheral blood. The source is a woman aged 40 to 50 who had recovered from COVID-19.

The chain is built from TRBV3-1 (or the pseudogene TRBV3-2) and TRBJ1-5; TRBD1 might be the D (5 bases). V gave up 1 base and J gave up 5 bases, with 9 bases separating them. Germline V gives CDR1 LGHDT, CDR2 YNNKEL (reference sequence). This CDR3 has 14 residues. For the CDR3, the DNA is TGTGCCAGCAGCCAAGCGGGGGTGCATCAGCCCCAGCATTTT. It specifies CASSQAGVHQPQHF.

The V and J genes are TRBV11-2 and TRBJ1-3; tentative D call: TRBD1 (5 bases). This CDR3 has 17 amino acids. Germline CDR1 is SGHAT and CDR2 is FQNNGV. V shed 5 bases and J shed 0 bases, with 17 bases lying between them. In nucleotides, the CDR3 is TGTGCCAGCAGCCCTATTGGGGGAGGGGACTCTGGAAACACCATATATTTT. Its translation is CASSPIGGGDSGNTIYF. The variable domain in full, with the rest retrieved from reference TRBV11-2 and TRBJ1-3, is EAGVAQSPRYKIIEKRQSVAFWCNPISGHATLYWYQQILGQGPKLLIQFQNNGVVDDSQLPKDRFSAERLKGVDSTLKIQPAKLEDSAVYLCASSPIGGGDSGNTIYFGEGSWLTVV.

The V call is TRBV15, the J call TRBJ2-1; 14 bases fit TRBD2. With V trimmed by 4 bases and J by 7 bases, 6 bases remained unmatched. Per the germline V gene, CDR1 is LNHNV and CDR2 is YYDKDF (reference sequence). The CDR3 sequence is 16 residues long. The CDR3 region is CATSTGLAGVKNEQFF. For the CDR3, the DNA is TGTGCCACCAGCACGGGACTAGCGGGAGTAAAGAATGAGCAGTTCTTC.

Notes on this clone: At one of its ends the junction is not consistent with the germline gene, which may arise from a read error. This sequence joins TRBV4-1 and TRBJ2-3; D call uncertain. The germline gives CDR1 MGHRA, CDR2 YSYEKL. The CDR3 length is 14 residues. The CDR3 coding sequence is TGCGCCAGCAGTCAAGCCTCGGTGGGCGATACGCAGTATTTT. Its translation is CASSQASVGDTQYF.

The chain carries TRBV6-2 or TRBV6-3 and TRBJ1-5, with 7 bases lining up with TRBD1. V was pared by 5 bases and J by 7 bases, with 11 bases of the junction left unmatched. The CDR3 has 15 amino acids. The germline V gene has CDR1 MNHEY and CDR2 SVGEGT. The CDR3 bases are TGTGCCAGCAGTCTAGACAGGGTTCCAAGGCAGCCCCAGCATTTT. It codes for CASSLDRVPRQPQHF.

This chain connects TRBV30 to TRBJ2-3; perhaps TRBD2 as D (5 bases). The V and J ends lost 8 bases and 0 bases respectively, with 15 bases between them. The CDR3 contains 14 residues. Germline lookup yields CDR1 GTSNPN and CDR2 SVGIG (reference sequence). CDR3 protein: CAGIGSGSTDTQYF. CDR3 bases: TGTGCCGGAATTGGGAGCGGAAGCACAGATACGCAGTATTTT.

The chain carries TRBV27 and TRBJ2-4; tentatively, D is TRBD2 (5 bases). This CDR3 contains 13 residues. V lost 3 bases to trimming and J lost 8 bases, with 11 bases between them. The germline gives CDR1 MNHEY, CDR2 SMNVEV (reference sequence). The CDR3: CASSFRDRDIQYF. The CDR3, as DNA: TGTGCCAGCAGTTTCCGGGATAGGGACATTCAGTACTTC.

V usage is TRBV27 and J usage is TRBJ1-2, with TRBD1 as a possible D gene (6 bases). The germline V and J ends were trimmed by 3 bases and 2 bases, with 13 bases remaining between them. Germline lookup yields CDR1 MNHEY and CDR2 SMNVEV (reference sequence). The CDR3 consists of 15 residues. CDR3 DNA sequence: TGTGCCAGCAGTTTCCTTGGACAGACGAACTATGGCTACACCTTC. It specifies CASSFLGQTNYGYTF.

The J gene is TRBJ2-1, the V gene TRBV12-3 or TRBV12-4; 9 bases align to TRBD2. The CDR3 covers 13 residues. The V gene end was trimmed by 7 bases and the J gene end by 9 bases; junction bases not matched to a gene: 7. The CDR3 DNA reads TGTGCCAGCACCCGGACTAGCGAAAGTGAGCAGTTCTTC. Its protein product is CASTRTSESEQFF.

The chain carries TRBV6-6 and TRBJ1-1, with a tentative D call TRBD1 (6 bases). Trimming pared 8 bases from V and 4 bases from J, leaving 14 bases between. This CDR3 comprises 13 residues. CDR1 and CDR2 (germline): MNHNY, SVGAGI (reference sequence). The CDR3 spells CASGMAGVTEAFF. DNA of the CDR3: TGTGCCAGCGGAATGGCAGGGGTCACTGAAGCTTTCTTT.

The rearrangement links TRBV30 to TRBJ2-1; D is uncertain. The length of the CDR3 is 13 residues. Germline CDR1 GTSNPN, CDR2 SVGIG (reference sequence). The V end lost 4 bases, the J end lost 4 bases, and 11 bases lay between the germline ends. This CDR3 reads CAWNEGDYNEQFF. The CDR3 nucleotides read TGTGCCTGGAATGAAGGAGATTACAATGAGCAGTTCTTC.

The chain has TRBV19 and TRBJ1-4; TRBD1 is a possible D gene (6 bases). V lost 5 bases to trimming and J lost 2 bases, with 18 bases between them. From germline, CDR1 is LNHDA and CDR2 SQIVND (reference sequence). The CDR3 contains 17 residues. The CDR3 region has the DNA TGTGCCAGTAGTGCGAATCCCAGCAGGGGCACTAATGAAAAACTGTTTTTT. Protein: CASSANPSRGTNEKLFF.

The chain carries TRBV29-1 and TRBJ2-7; 8 bases line up with TRBD1. Germline CDR1 SQVTM, CDR2 ANQGSEA. The CDR3 totals 13 residues. Unmatched junction bases numbered 9, after V lost 4 bases and J lost 7 bases. CDR3 sequence reads: CSVAPGQEREQYF. Written as DNA, the CDR3 is TGCAGCGTTGCTCCGGGACAGGAGAGAGAGCAGTACTTC.

This clone was detected once. The chain couples TRBV27 to TRBJ2-7, with 8 bases identical to TRBD2. Germline CDR1 reads MNHEY; CDR2 reads SMNVEV (reference sequence). The CDR3 runs 16 residues. V lost 3 bases to trimming and J lost 2 bases; unmatched junction nucleotides: 9. For the CDR3, the DNA is TGTGCCAGCAGTTTTGCGAGCGGGAGTCTTCCCTACGAGCAGTACTTC. This codes for CASSFASGSLPYEQYF.

The chain employs TRBV3-1 (or the pseudogene TRBV3-2) and TRBJ2-2, with D unclear. In germline, CDR1 is LGHDT, CDR2 YNNKEL (reference sequence). The CDR3 sequence is 14 residues long. Trimming removed 4 bases at V and 4 bases at J, with 10 bases between. The CDR3 DNA follows: TGTGCCAGCAGCCCGTCTAGTGGCACCGGGGAGCTGTTTTTT. It yields the protein CASSPSSGTGELFF.

The rearrangement uses TRBV5-1 and TRBJ2-5, with TRBD2 matching 7 bases. Unmatched junction bases numbered 4, after V lost 0 bases and J lost 2 bases. The germline CDR1 and CDR2 sequences are SGHRS and YFSETQ. This CDR3 has 15 amino acids. This chain's CDR3 is CASSLAWGGQETQYF. DNA for the CDR3: TGCGCCAGCAGCTTGGCCTGGGGGGGGCAAGAGACCCAGTACTTC.

The rearrangement joins TRBV24-1 to TRBJ1-1; TRBD1 matches at 8 bases. CDR1 and CDR2 (germline): KGHDR, SFDVKD. This CDR3 has 14 amino acids. Trimming cost V 4 bases and J 5 bases; bases outside gene matches: 5. CDR3 in DNA: TGTGCCACCAGTGAATCACAGGGGGGGACTGAAGCTTTCTTT. It codes for CATSESQGGTEAFF.

The rearrangement links TRBV27 to TRBJ2-2; D is perhaps TRBD2 (6 bases). Germline CDR1 MNHEY, CDR2 SMNVEV (reference sequence). Between the trimmed V and J ends, which lost 5 bases and 4 bases, there was a span of 17 bases. The CDR3 contains 16 residues. The CDR3 DNA reads TGTGCCAGCAGTCGCGGACCAGGGCGGGGCACCGGGGAGCTGTTTTTT. Translation gives CASSRGPGRGTGELFF.